This TCR beta chain emerged from a study of beta chain features in type 1 diabetes (dated by TCRdb to the late 2010s). For the study in its entirety: Patients and healthy donors did not differ in mean age, gender distribution, total cell number or subset yield. A total of 90 million to 140 million sorted cells were examined across all samples, and RNA yield correlated strongly with the number of cells per subset. The study compared the TCRB repertoires of sorted circulating CD4+ T cell subsets in recently diagnosed type 1 diabetes patients with those in matched healthy donors. Regulatory and stem cell-like memory subsets were isolated from only 8 patients and about eight healthy donors, whereas naive and central memory subsets came from all 30 or so donors.

CDR1 and CDR2 are read off the germline V gene as SGHTA and FQGTGA. The CDR3 runs 13 amino acids, cysteine and phenylalanine included. The CDR3 DNA has 39 bases and is translated from base 1. A distance of 12 bases separates the germline ends of V and J, which lose 3 bases and 6 bases respectively. This clone occurred a few times. Its antigen is still unknown. No clone much larger than this one lies a single base away; base qualities are absent. The entire amount of isolated RNA was reverse transcribed using the High Capacity cDNA Reverse Transcription Kit, so the sequenced TCRB transcripts were expressed ones. Deep immunoSEQ sequencing was performed on naive, central memory and regulatory T cell samples, with an average of around 3.5 million total reads per sample. Sorted cells were lysed in RLT buffer and RNA was extracted with DNase-treated RNeasy Micro or Mini kits, depending on cell number. To prevent cross-contamination, each cell subset was processed individually, whereas patient and healthy donor samples were processed jointly. The immunoSEQ multiplex PCR was used to amplify TCRB sequences from cDNA, yielding 87-bp fragments that span the CDR3 region. Amplicons were sequenced on the Illumina HiSeq platform. Concerning the study's data processing: PCR bias was computationally corrected using synthetic template baselines, reads within Hamming distance 2 were collapsed, and singletons that could not be merged were discarded. By aligning reads against IMGT, V, D and J genes, CDR3 length, and insertions or deletions at six rearrangement sites were assigned. Within each subset, clonotype counts were normalized to sorted cell number, after which true diversity and Gini coefficients were computed with the tcR R package. Repertoire sharing was quantified using the overlap coefficient calculated on TCRB nucleotide sequences. Out-of-frame TCRB sequences from naive cells were analyzed as a proxy for the pre-selection repertoire. The source is immuneACCESS, and TCRdb retained only in-frame sequences with V and J called. Part of the clones is not carried over; for the studies checked, unresolved V genes explain less than half of this, and the remainder is unexplained. V, J and clone size reflect that table, while D and trimming were determined from the DNA. The sample table contains more than 300,000 clones; only one count was recorded for 10% to 15% of them. The biggest ten clones account for about 0.018% of the sample.

Overall study outcomes, separate from this receptor: At VDJ recombination sites, type 1 diabetes patients had fewer insertions and more deleted nucleotides, which implies abnormalities in thymic rearrangement. Naive, central memory and regulatory TCRB repertoires appeared to be more similar among patients than among healthy donors. Only small numbers of individuals were included in the HLA sub-analyses, which left unresolved whether HLA type had any influence on TCRB rearrangement. PCR may preferentially amplify shorter templates, but because patient and control samples were amplified and corrected together, any resulting skew would affect both groups equally. Type 1 diabetes patients showed a moderate but significant shortening of TCRB CDR3 length in all four CD4+ subsets. Because cDNA was sequenced instead of genomic DNA, highly expressing activated cells could be over-represented, though the groups showed no difference in activation or CD3 levels.

Each donor gave one peripheral blood draw, averaging roughly 0.11 L, which was collected into heparinised tubes. Using a panel that included CD45RO, CCR7, CD25, CD127, CD95 and CD27, naive, central memory, regulatory and stem cell-like memory CD4+ T cells were sorted on a BD FACSAria II. Every sorted population had a purity above 95%. PBMCs were isolated immediately by Lymphoprep density gradient centrifugation and stained directly without culture. To minimize batch effects, samples were stained and sorted in pairs, one healthy donor with one patient per experiment. This TCR was recovered from a man aged 18-30 years in good health. Recombination connected TRBV7-3 to TRBJ2-7, with TRBD1 as a weak D call on 6 bases. What was sequenced was naive CD4+ T cells from blood. The meaning of the sample's cell subset or site label: true naive CD4+ T cells. CDR3 sequence: CASSLNRDGEQYF. The nucleotides read TGTGCCAGCAGCTTGAACAGGGATGGCGAGCAGTACTTC.